The rows below give T cell receptor beta chains drawn from one sample of a study of blood T cell repertoires in COVID-19. Repertoires were generated with immunoSEQ multiplex PCR, while TCRdb's copy carries only in-frame clones and drops some. The table includes about 240,000 clones, roughly four fifths detected once. The sample was peripheral blood. These receptors were taken from a woman between 18 and 29 years old with acute or convalescent COVID-19. CDR3s include the opening cysteine and the closing phenylalanine or tryptophan. The D gene is left open where the match is weak.

TRBJ2-7 TRBV7-9 TRBD2 CASSPRTGHLAGGSYEQYF TGTGCCAGCAGCCCACGGACAGGGCACCTAGCGGGAGGCAGCTACGAGCAGTACTTC
TRBJ2-7 TRBV3-1/TRBV3-2 TRBD2 CASSHEGLAGDRSYEQYF TGTGCCAGCAGCCACGAAGGACTAGCGGGGGACCGCTCCTACGAGCAGTACTTC
TRBJ2-1 TRBV6-2/TRBV6-3 TRBD2 CASSYRGSGYNEQFF TGTGCCAGCAGTTACCGAGGTAGCGGGTACAATGAGCAGTTCTTC
TRBJ1-2 TRBV6-1 NA CATQGREFVRGYTF TGTGCCACCCAGGGGAGGGAGTTCGTTCGTGGCTACACCTTC
TRBJ2-5 TRBV10-1 TRBD2 CASSKNGGETQYF TGCGCCAGCAGTAAGAACGGGGGGGAGACCCAGTACTTC
TRBJ2-5 TRBV27 TRBD2 CASSSHKLATETQYF TGTGCCAGCAGTTCCCATAAACTAGCGACGGAGACCCAGTACTTC
TRBJ2-3 TRBV7-3 NA CASSRLVGGDTQYF TGTGCCAGCAGTCGACTAGTAGGTGGAGATACGCAGTATTTT
TRBJ2-1 TRBV27 TRBD2 CASRPGGTSGVNEQFF TGTGCCAGCAGACCAGGAGGGACTAGCGGGGTCAATGAGCAGTTCTTC
TRBJ2-7 TRBV18 TRBD2 CASSLTVGRVYEQYF TGTGCCAGCTCTCTCACCGTGGGGAGGGTCTACGAGCAGTACTTC
TRBJ2-3 TRBV29-1 TRBD2 CSVAPAGRPDTQYF TGCAGCGTTGCCCCAGCGGGAAGGCCAGATACGCAGTATTTT
TRBJ1-6 TRBV7-2 NA CASSLALESSYNSPLHF TGTGCCAGCAGTCTTGCGTTGGAGAGCTCCTATAATTCACCCCTCCACTTT
TRBJ1-1 TRBV19 NA CASSIWVGATEAFF TGTGCCAGTAGTATTTGGGTGGGGGCCACTGAAGCTTTCTTT
TRBJ1-3 TRBV4-2 NA CASSHAGGSSGNTIYF TGTGCCAGCAGCCACGCCGGGGGGTCGTCCGGAAACACCATATATTTT
TRBJ2-3 TRBV27 NA CASSFIPGTDTQYF TGTGCCAGCAGTTTTATTCCTGGCACAGATACGCAGTATTTT
TRBJ1-2 TRBV5-1 TRBD1 CASSPGQDLLGYTF TGCGCCAGCAGCCCAGGACAGGATCTCCTTGGCTACACCTTC
TRBJ2-3 TRBV3-1/TRBV3-2 NA CASSPPSNRLTDTQYF TGTGCCAGCAGCCCTCCGAGCAACCGACTCACAGATACGCAGTATTTT
TRBJ2-3 TRBV18 NA CASSIRETDTQYF TGTGCCAGCTCAATCCGGGAGACAGATACGCAGTATTTT
TRBJ2-7 TRBV7-2 NA CASSLFQGSRYEQYF TGTGCCAGCAGCCTCTTCCAAGGGAGTAGGTACGAGCAGTACTTC
TRBJ1-6 TRBV5-1 NA CASSLGRIEPLHF TGCGCCAGCAGCTTGGGCAGGATCGAACCCCTCCACTTT
TRBJ1-1 TRBV6-2/TRBV6-3 NA CASSYPGRGNTEAFF TGTGCCAGCAGTTACCCTGGACGGGGGAACACTGAAGCTTTCTTT